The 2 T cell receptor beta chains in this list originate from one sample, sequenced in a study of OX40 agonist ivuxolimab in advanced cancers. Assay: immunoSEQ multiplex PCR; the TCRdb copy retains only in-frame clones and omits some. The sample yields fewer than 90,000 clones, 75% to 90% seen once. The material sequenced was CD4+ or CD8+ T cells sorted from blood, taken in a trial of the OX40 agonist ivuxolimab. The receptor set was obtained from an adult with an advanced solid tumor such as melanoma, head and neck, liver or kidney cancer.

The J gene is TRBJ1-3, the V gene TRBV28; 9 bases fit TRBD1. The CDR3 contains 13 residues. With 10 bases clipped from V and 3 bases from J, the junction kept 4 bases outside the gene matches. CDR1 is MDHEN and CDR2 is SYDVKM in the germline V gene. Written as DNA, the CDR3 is TGTGCCACCTCGACAGGGGGTGGAAACACCATATATTTT. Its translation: CATSTGGGNTIYF.

The CDR3 region is CASSINRAEPQHF. CDR3 coding DNA: TGTGCCAGTAGTATCAACAGGGCTGAGCCCCAGCATTTT. The rearrangement joins TRBV19 to TRBJ1-5, with a tentative D call TRBD1 (6 bases). CDR3 size: 13 residues. Per the germline V gene, CDR1 is LNHDA and CDR2 is SQIVND (reference sequence). V was cut by 3 bases and J by 8 bases, with 11 bases left in between.